Below, 3 T cell receptor beta chains from the same sample are listed, as sequenced in a study of T-cell reconstitution after alpha-beta-depleted transplantation in children. Unique molecular identifiers featured in how the TCRbeta library was prepared. In TCRdb, the PCR reads were re-called with MiXCR into one record per CDR3 protein. This table has approximately 500,000 distinct CDR3 sequences, about 10% appearing once. The sequences come from PBMCs, collected before TCRalphabeta/CD19-depleted stem cell transplant. These receptors were obtained from a child aged 2-15 years with inherited bone marrow failure, due to receive a stem cell transplant.

This clonotype was seen at least ten times. V and J are TRBV6-1 and TRBJ2-7, with D hard to call. Per the germline V gene, CDR1 is MNHNS and CDR2 is SASEGT. Trimming took 6 bases from V and 4 from J, leaving 19 bases between them. This CDR3 contains 15 residues. CDR3 in DNA: TGTGCCAGCAGCCCAAACTCGGAAGGCAGGTACGAGCAGTACTTC. Amino acid sequence: CASSPNSEGRYEQYF.

The chain has TRBV20-1 and TRBJ2-7; 9 bases map to TRBD1. This CDR3 has 13 residues. V was clipped by 8 bases and J by 0 bases; unmatched bases: 5. Per the germline V gene, CDR1 is DFQATT and CDR2 is SNEGSKA (reference sequence). The CDR3 here is CSPGQGYSYEQYF. The CDR3 nucleotides are TGCAGTCCTGGACAGGGGTACTCCTACGAGCAGTACTTC.

This clonotype has a count of ten or more. The chain has TRBV10-3 and TRBJ2-4; 13 nucleotides match TRBD2. CDR3 size: 17 residues. CDR1 is ENHRY, CDR2 SYGVKD, per germline. V shed 2 bases, J shed 2 bases, and the junction held 3 bases outside the gene matches. DNA of the CDR3: TGTGCCATCAGTGAGACTAGCGGGAGGGGGACCAAAAACATTCAGTACTTC. This translates into CAISETSGRGTKNIQYF.